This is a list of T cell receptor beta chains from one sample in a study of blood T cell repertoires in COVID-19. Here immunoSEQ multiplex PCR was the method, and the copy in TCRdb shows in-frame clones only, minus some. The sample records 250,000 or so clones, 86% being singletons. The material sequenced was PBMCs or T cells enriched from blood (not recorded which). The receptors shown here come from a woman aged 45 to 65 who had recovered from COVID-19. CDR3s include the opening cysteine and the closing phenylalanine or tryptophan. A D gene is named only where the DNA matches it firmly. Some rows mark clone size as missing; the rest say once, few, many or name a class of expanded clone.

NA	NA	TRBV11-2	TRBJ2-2	TGTGCCAGCAAACCTTTGGCGGGGCGGAACACCGGGGAGCTGTTTTTT	CASKPLAGRNTGELFF
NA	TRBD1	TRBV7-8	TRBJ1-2	TGTGCCAGCAGCACCTTGACAGGGGGTATGGGTGGCTACACCTTC	CASSTLTGGMGGYTF
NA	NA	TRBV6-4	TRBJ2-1	TGTGCCAGCAGTGACTCCGCCCGCCAGTCCTACAATGAGCAGTTCTTC	CASSDSARQSYNEQFF
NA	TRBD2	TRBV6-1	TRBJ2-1	TGTGCCAGCAGTGAAGCGCTTCTAGCGGGACGGAATGAGCAGTTCTTC	CASSEALLAGRNEQFF
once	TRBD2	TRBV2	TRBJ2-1	TGTGCCAGCAGTGAGGCGGGGGTGGAAGGGAACAATGAGCAGTTCTTC	CASSEAGVEGNNEQFF
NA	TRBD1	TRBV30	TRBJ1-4	TGTGCCTGGAGTGGGGACAGGGTAGCCGAAAAACTGTTTTTT	CAWSGDRVAEKLFF
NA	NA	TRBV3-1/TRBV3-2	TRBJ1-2	TGTGCCAGCAGCCAAGCCGTGGCCTATGGCTACACCTTC	CASSQAVAYGYTF
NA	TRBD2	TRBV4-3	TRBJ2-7	TGCGCCAGCAGCCCCCGGGGGCCTAGCGGGTACTACGAGCAGTACTTC	CASSPRGPSGYYEQYF
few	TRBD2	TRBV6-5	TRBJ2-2	TGTGCCAGCAGTTACTCGGCGGGAGTCGCCGGGGAGCTGTTTTTT	CASSYSAGVAGELFF
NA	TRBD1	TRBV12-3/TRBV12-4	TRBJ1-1	TGTGCCAGCAGGCAGACAGGGGTTACTGAAGCTTTCTTT	CASRQTGVTEAFF
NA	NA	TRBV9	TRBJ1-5	TGTGCCAGCAGCAATACGGGGGGCGGGCAGCCCCAGCATTTT	CASSNTGGGQPQHF
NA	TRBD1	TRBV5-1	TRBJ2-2	TGCGCCAGCAGCTTGGGACAGGGCGACACCGGGGAGCTGTTTTTT	CASSLGQGDTGELFF
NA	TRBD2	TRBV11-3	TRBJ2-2	TGTGCCAGCAGCTTAGGGGGGAGCGGGGGACGAACCGGGGAGCTGTTTTTT	CASSLGGSGGRTGELFF
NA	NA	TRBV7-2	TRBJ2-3	TGTGCCAGCAGCCCCCGACAAGAAATGAATACGCAGTATTTT	CASSPRQEMNTQYF
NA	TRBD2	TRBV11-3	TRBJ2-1	TGTGCCAGCAGCCCCCGGATAGCGGGACACAATGAGCAGTTCTTC	CASSPRIAGHNEQFF
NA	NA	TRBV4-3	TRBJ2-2	TGCGCCAGCAGCCGAGGGGGACCAGGACCCGGGGAGCTGTTTTTT	CASSRGGPGPGELFF
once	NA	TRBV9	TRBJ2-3	TGTGCCAGCAGCGTAGTCGGCAGGGGGGCCACAGATACGCAGTATTTT	CASSVVGRGATDTQYF
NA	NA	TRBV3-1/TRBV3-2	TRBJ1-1	TGTGCCAGCAGCCTGGCAGGTATCACTGAAGCTTTCTTT	CASSLAGITEAFF
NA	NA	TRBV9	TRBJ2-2	TGTGCCAGCAGCGCTGGGAGTTCCGCCGGGGAGCTGTTTTTT	CASSAGSSAGELFF
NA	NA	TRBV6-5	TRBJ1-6	TGTGCCAGCAGTTTATCGCCGGGACAAAGATTACTCCACTTT	CASSLSPGQRLLHF
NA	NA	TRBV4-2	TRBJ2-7	TGTGCCAGCAGCCCGACAGCTGGAACCTACGAGCAGTACTTC	CASSPTAGTYEQYF
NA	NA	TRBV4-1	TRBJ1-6	TGCGCCAGCAGCCGTGACAGATCGCCACCCCTCCACTTT	CASSRDRSPPLHF
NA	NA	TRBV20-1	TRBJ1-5	TGCAGTGCTAGTCCCCCGCGCGCAGGGAAGTATCAGCCCCAGCATTTT	CSASPPRAGKYQPQHF
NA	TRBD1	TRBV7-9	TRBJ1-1	TGTGCCAGCAGCTTTGACAGGGGAGACACTGAAGCTTTCTTT	CASSFDRGDTEAFF
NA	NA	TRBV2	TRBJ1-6	TGTGCCAGCAGGGTGGGGCACTCCTATAATTCACCCCTCCACTTT	CASRVGHSYNSPLHF
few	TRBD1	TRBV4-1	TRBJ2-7	TGCGCCAGCAGCCTCCGGGACAGGGACTACGAGCAGTACTTC	CASSLRDRDYEQYF
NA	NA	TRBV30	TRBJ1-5	TGTGCCTGGAGTGTGCCCATGGGGGGAAATCAGCCCCAGCATTTT	CAWSVPMGGNQPQHF
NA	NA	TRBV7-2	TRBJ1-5	TGTGCCAGCAGCTCTGGGCGGGGGGGTGATCAGCCCCAGCATTTT	CASSSGRGGDQPQHF
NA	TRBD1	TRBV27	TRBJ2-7	TGTGCCAGCAGTCTGCTGAGGAGGACAGGGGGAACAGACGAGCAGTACTTC	CASSLLRRTGGTDEQYF
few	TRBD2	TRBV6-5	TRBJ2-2	TGTGCCAGCAGTTTGGGACTAGTCGGCGGGGAGCTGTTTTTT	CASSLGLVGGELFF
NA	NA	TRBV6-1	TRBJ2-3	TGTGCCAGCAGTGAAGCCTGGCCATCTAGCACAGATACGCAGTATTTT	CASSEAWPSSTDTQYF
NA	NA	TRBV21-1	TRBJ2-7	TGTGCCAGCAGCAAGAGGCTACCGGGACTAGTGGACGAGCAGTACTTC	CASSKRLPGLVDEQYF